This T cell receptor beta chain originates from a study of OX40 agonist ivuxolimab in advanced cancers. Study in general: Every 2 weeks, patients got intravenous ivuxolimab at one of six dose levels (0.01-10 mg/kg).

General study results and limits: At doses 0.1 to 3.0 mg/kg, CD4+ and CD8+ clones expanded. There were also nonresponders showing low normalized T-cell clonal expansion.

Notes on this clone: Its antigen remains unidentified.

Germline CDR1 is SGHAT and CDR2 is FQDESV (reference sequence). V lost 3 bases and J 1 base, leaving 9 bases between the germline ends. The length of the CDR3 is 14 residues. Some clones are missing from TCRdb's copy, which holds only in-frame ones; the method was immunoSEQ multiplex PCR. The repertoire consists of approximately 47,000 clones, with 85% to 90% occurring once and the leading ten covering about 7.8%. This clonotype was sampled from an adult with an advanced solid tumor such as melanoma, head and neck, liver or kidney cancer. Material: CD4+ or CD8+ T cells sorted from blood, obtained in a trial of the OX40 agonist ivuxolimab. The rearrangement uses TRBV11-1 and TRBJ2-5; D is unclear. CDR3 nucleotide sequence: TGTGCCAGCAGCTTTAGGACGGTCCAAGAGACCCAGTACTTC. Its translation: CASSFRTVQETQYF.